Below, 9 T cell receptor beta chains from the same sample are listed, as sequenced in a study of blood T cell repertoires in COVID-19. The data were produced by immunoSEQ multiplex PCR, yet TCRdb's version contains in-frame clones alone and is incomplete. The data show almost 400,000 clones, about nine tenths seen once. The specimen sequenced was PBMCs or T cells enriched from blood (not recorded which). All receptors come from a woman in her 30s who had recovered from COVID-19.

Here the CDR3 reads CAISESQANQPQHF. The CDR3 DNA is TGTGCCATCAGTGAGTCACAGGCGAATCAGCCCCAGCATTTT. The chain combines TRBV10-3 with TRBJ1-5, with D possibly matching TRBD1 (5 bases). Germline CDR1 reads ENHRY; CDR2 reads SYGVKD. The CDR3 sequence is 14 residues long. The V end lost 0 bases, the J end lost 4 bases, and 7 bases lay between the germline ends.

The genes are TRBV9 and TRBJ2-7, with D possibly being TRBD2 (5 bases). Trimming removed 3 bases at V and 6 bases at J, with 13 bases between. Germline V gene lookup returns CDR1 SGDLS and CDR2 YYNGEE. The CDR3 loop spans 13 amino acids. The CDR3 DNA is TGTGCCAGCAGCGACCGGGCCGAGGGCGAGCAGTACTTC. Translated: CASSDRAEGEQYF.

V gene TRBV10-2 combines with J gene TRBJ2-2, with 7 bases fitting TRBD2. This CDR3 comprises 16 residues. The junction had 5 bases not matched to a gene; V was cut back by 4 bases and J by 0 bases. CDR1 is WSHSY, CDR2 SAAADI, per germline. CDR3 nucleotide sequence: TGCGCCAGCAGTGTTCGAAGCGGGGCGAACACCGGGGAGCTGTTTTTT. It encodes CASSVRSGANTGELFF.

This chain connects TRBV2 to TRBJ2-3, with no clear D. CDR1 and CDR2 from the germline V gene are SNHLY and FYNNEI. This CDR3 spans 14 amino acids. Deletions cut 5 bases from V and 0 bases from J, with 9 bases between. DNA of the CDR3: TGTGCCAGCAGTTATAGTACTAGCACAGATACGCAGTATTTT. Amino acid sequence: CASSYSTSTDTQYF.

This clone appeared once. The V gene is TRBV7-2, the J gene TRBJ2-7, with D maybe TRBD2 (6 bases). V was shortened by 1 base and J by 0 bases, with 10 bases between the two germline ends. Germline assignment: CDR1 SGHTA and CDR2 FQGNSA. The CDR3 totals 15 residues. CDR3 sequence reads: CASSLGGRSSYEQYF. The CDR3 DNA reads TGTGCCAGCAGCTTAGGAGGGAGGAGCTCCTACGAGCAGTACTTC. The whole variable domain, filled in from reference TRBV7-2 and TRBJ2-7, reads GAGVSQSPSNKVTEKGKDVELRCDPISGHTALYWYRQSLGQGLEFLIYFQGNSAPDKSGLPSDRFSAERTGGSVSTLTIQRTQQEDSAVYLCASSLGGRSSYEQYFGPGTRLTVT.

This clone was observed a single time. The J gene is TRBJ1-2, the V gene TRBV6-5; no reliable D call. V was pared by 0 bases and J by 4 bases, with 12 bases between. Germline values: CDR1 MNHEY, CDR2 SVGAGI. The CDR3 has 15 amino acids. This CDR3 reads CASSYSSGSSYGYTF. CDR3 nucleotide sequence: TGTGCCAGCAGTTACTCGAGCGGCAGCTCCTATGGCTACACCTTC.

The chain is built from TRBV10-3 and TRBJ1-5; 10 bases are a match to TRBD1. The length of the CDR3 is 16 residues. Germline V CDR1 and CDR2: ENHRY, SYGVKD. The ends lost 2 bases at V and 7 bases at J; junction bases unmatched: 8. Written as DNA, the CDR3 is TGTGCCATCAGTGAGAGGGGACAGGGGTACAAACAGCCCCAGCATTTT. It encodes CAISERGQGYKQPQHF.

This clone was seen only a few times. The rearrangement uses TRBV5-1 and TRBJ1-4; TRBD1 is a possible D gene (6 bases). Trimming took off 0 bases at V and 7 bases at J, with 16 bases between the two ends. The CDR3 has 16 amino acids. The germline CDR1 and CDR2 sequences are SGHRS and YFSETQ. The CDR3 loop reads CASSLGALQGAEKLFF. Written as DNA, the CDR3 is TGCGCCAGCAGCTTGGGAGCTCTACAGGGAGCTGAAAAACTGTTTTTT.

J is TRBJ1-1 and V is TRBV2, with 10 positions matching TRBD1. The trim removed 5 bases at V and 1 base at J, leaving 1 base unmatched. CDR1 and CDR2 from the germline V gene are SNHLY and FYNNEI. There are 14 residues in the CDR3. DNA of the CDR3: TGTGCCAGCAGTCGGACAGGGGGGAACACTGAAGCTTTCTTT. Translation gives CASSRTGGNTEAFF.